The 10 T cell receptor beta chains reported below all come from one sample, sequenced in a study of Ad26.COV2.S vaccination and SARS-CoV-2 variants (dated by TCRdb to the early 2020s). Explained via the paper, the time point label denotes: individuals recovered from natural SARS-CoV-2 infection. The method behind the library was the immunoSEQ multiplex PCR assay. The table was pulled from immuneACCESS by TCRdb, which kept in-frame rearrangements only. Such tables lose some clones; where checked, under half of the loss comes from unresolved V genes, and the rest has no known cause. This sample gives 100,000 or so clones in total; roughly 75% of them show up just once. Of the sample, approximately 15% is held by the ten largest clones. Material: peripheral blood, obtained after recovery from COVID-19. The receptors here all came from a human donor who had recovered from COVID-19.

The chain has TRBV7-2 and TRBJ1-6; TRBD1 might be the D (6 bases). This CDR3 is 15 amino acids long. The germline CDR1 and CDR2 sequences are SGHTA and FQGNSA. The ends were cut back, 1 base at V and 6 bases at J, with 10 bases in the middle. The CDR3 loop is CASSLEGGGNSPLHF. CDR3 nucleotide sequence: TGTGCCAGCAGCTTAGAGGGGGGAGGTAATTCACCCCTCCACTTT.

The chain is built from TRBV2 and TRBJ2-7, with 10 bases identical to TRBD1. J lost 5 bases, V lost 4 bases, and 5 bases had no gene match. This CDR3 is 14 amino acids long. Germline V gene sequence: CDR1 SNHLY, CDR2 FYNNEI. This chain's CDR3 is CASSGTGGADEQYF. CDR3 nucleotides: TGTGCCAGCAGTGGGACAGGGGGAGCGGACGAGCAGTACTTC. Drawing the rest from reference TRBV2 and TRBJ2-7, the complete variable domain is EPEVTQTPSHQVTQMGQEVILRCVPISNHLYFYWYRQILGQKVEFLVSFYNNEISEKSEIFDDQFSVERPDGSNFTLKIRSTKLEDSAMYFCASSGTGGADEQYFGPGTRLTVT.

CDR3 protein: CAISGGTAGGYEQYF. The CDR3 coding sequence is TGTGCCATCAGTGGAGGGACAGCAGGGGGGTACGAGCAGTACTTC. V usage is TRBV10-3 and J usage is TRBJ2-7, with D perhaps matching TRBD1 (7 bases). V was trimmed by 4 bases and J by 4 bases, leaving 17 bases between them. The CDR3 is 15 amino acids. Per the germline V gene, CDR1 is ENHRY and CDR2 is SYGVKD.

This chain joins TRBV28 and TRBJ2-3, with 7 bases fitting TRBD1. Losses at the gene ends were 5 bases for V and 5 bases for J; bases not matched to a gene: 10. Germline-derived CDR1 and CDR2 are MDHEN and SYDVKM. The CDR3 is made up of 15 amino acids. This CDR3 is CASSPQTGLRDTQYF. CDR3 nucleotides: TGTGCCAGCAGTCCTCAGACAGGGCTGAGAGATACGCAGTATTTT.

This chain connects TRBV10-1 to TRBJ2-3; no reliable D call. The germline V and J ends were trimmed by 4 bases and 4 bases, with 9 bases remaining between them. The length of the CDR3 is 13 residues. Germline V gene lookup returns CDR1 WNHNN and CDR2 SYGVQD (reference sequence). The CDR3 bases are TGCGCCAGCAGTGGCTGGGATGCAGATACGCAGTATTTT. Its translation: CASSGWDADTQYF.

V is TRBV30 and J is TRBJ1-2, with 7 nucleotides matching TRBD1. Looked up from germline, CDR1 is GTSNPN and CDR2 is SVGIG (reference sequence). V shed 3 bases, J shed 4 bases, and the junction held 11 bases outside the gene matches. The CDR3 loop spans 15 amino acids. The CDR3 protein is CAWSPRQGWFYGYTF. The DNA of the CDR3 is TGTGCCTGGAGCCCGCGACAGGGTTGGTTCTATGGCTACACCTTC.

The chain couples TRBV3-1 (or the pseudogene TRBV3-2) to TRBJ2-4; TRBD2 agrees at 7 bases. The CDR3 length is 17 residues. The ends lost 2 bases at V and 0 bases at J; junction bases unmatched: 7. Germline assignment: CDR1 LGHDT and CDR2 YNNKEL (reference sequence). CDR3 coding DNA: TGTGCCAGCAGCCAAAGGAGCGGGGCCCTAGCCAAAAACATTCAGTACTTC. Its protein product is CASSQRSGALAKNIQYF.

The V call is TRBV5-1, the J call TRBJ2-1; D is perhaps TRBD1 (6 bases). Trimming cost V 4 bases and J 6 bases, with 14 bases left between them. The germline V gene encodes CDR1 SGHRS and CDR2 YFSETQ. The CDR3 has 14 amino acids. The CDR3 protein is CASSPGSRGNEQFF. As DNA, the CDR3 is TGCGCCAGCAGCCCGGGCTCCAGGGGCAATGAGCAGTTCTTC.

This CDR3 reads CASDSFSYNEQFF. CDR3 bases: TGTGCCAGCGACAGTTTCTCCTACAATGAGCAGTTCTTC. This chain joins TRBV2 and TRBJ2-1, with TRBD1 as a possible D gene (5 bases). This CDR3 is built from 13 residues. Germline V gene data show CDR1 as SNHLY and CDR2 as FYNNEI. Trimming stripped 8 bases from V and 0 bases from J, with 8 bases between.

The chain employs TRBV6-1 and TRBJ2-1; no clear D. There are 14 residues in the CDR3. The germline CDR1 and CDR2 sequences are MNHNS and SASEGT. V gave up 1 base and J gave up 9 bases, with 13 bases separating them. The CDR3 DNA follows: TGTGCCAGCAGTGAAGGCAACTTATGGACTGAGCAGTTCTTC. It translates to CASSEGNLWTEQFF.